This T cell receptor (beta chain) was recorded in a study of beta chain features in type 1 diabetes. Overall study findings and caveats: VDJ junctions from type 1 diabetes patients carried fewer insertions and larger deletions. Among all four CD4+ subsets, Type 1 diabetes patients had TCRB CDR3s that were moderately but significantly shorter. cDNA-based sequencing might over-represent cells highly expressing TCR.

This clone has a handful of counts. The antigen is unknown. One end of the junction does not line up with germline, which may come from a read error. The CDR3 covers 15 residues. CDR1 MNHEY and CDR2 SVGAGI come from the germline V gene. Sequencing targeted expressed TCRB transcripts, as all isolated RNA had been reverse transcribed. Generated by immunoSEQ multiplex PCR, the TCRdb table keeps only in-frame clones and is missing some. The sample contains a few hundred thousand clones, around a tenth of which appear only once. The source of this sequence is a young man with type 1 diabetes. The rearrangement links TRBV6-5 to TRBJ2-5; the match to TRBD1 covers 11 bases. Material: central memory CD4+ T cells from blood. As DNA, the CDR3 is TGTGCCATCAGTATAGGACAGGGGGCAGGAGAGACCCAGTACTTC. Translation: CAISIGQGAGETQYF.